The rows below give T cell receptor beta chains drawn from one sample of a study of T cell responses to AZD1222 COVID-19 vaccine. Using immunoSEQ multiplex PCR, the repertoire was profiled, and TCRdb retains in-frame clones only, with some absent. This sample has approximately 110,000 clones, with around 90% found just once. Sequences were derived from peripheral blood, sampled on day 0 of AZD1222 vaccination. The receptors were gathered from an adult in good health. Each CDR3 is given with its conserved first and last residue.

v_call	j_call	cdr3_aa
TRBV19	TRBJ1-2	CASSIGLGVDYGYTF
TRBV15	TRBJ2-3	CATSSLRFFTTDTQYF
TRBV5-1	TRBJ1-2	CASSVWDRNYGYTF
TRBV7-2	TRBJ1-5	CASSFRTGSNQPQHF
TRBV27	TRBJ1-5	CASSWGSNQPQHF
TRBV5-4	TRBJ1-6	CASSLGTGDNSPLHF
TRBV11-2	TRBJ1-6	CASSTGQGTNNSPLHF
TRBV6-5	TRBJ2-7	CASSFRLGEQYF
TRBV4-2	TRBJ1-2	CASSQAGLYGYTF
TRBV12-3/TRBV12-4	TRBJ2-5	CASSLTGLETQYF
TRBV29-1	TRBJ2-1	CSAGGGFYNEQFF
TRBV7-9	TRBJ2-7	CASSTQGALGYEQYF
TRBV13	TRBJ2-7	CASSLGAAGGTRQYF
TRBV14	TRBJ2-5	CASSPWRPASGGKETQYF
TRBV19	TRBJ1-1	CASSMPKQGNTEAFF
TRBV5-1	TRBJ2-7	CASSFRQGASYEQYF
TRBV20-1	TRBJ2-3	CSASGSRGPFTDTQYF
TRBV4-2	TRBJ2-2	CASSQGSMATGAYDTGELFF
TRBV7-7	TRBJ2-2	CASSLDVGQGTGELFF
TRBV27	TRBJ2-7	CASRGTGGSEQYF
TRBV2	TRBJ1-6	CASSEGQSNSPLHF
TRBV15	TRBJ2-3	CATSRDGTVVDTQYF
TRBV3-1/TRBV3-2	TRBJ1-1	CASSPGLRNTEAFF
TRBV4-1	TRBJ1-5	CASSQVVGTGVNQPQHF
TRBV3-1/TRBV3-2	TRBJ2-7	CASSPARTEDYEQYF
TRBV7-6	TRBJ2-7	CASSLAGVKGYEQYF
TRBV6-5	TRBJ1-1	CASSYVGTEAFF
TRBV11-2	TRBJ1-2	CASSPRGDDGYTF
TRBV7-8	TRBJ2-7	CASSPYTHEQYF
TRBV19	TRBJ2-1	CASSRGGGAFEQFF
TRBV19	TRBJ1-4	CASSIMTGEKLFF
TRBV3-1/TRBV3-2	TRBJ2-1	CASSPSRLRDLEQFF
TRBV10-3	TRBJ2-1	CAISFGLGDYNEQFF
TRBV7-8	TRBJ2-6	CASSLDGGAPRANVLTF
TRBV12-3/TRBV12-4	TRBJ2-7	CASSRDEEQYF
TRBV18	TRBJ1-6	CASSPEGSSYNSPLHF
TRBV3-1/TRBV3-2	TRBJ2-1	CASSLTGTQVYNEQFF
TRBV5-5	TRBJ2-3	CASSTISGGATDTQYF
TRBV7-8	TRBJ1-6	CASSLVNSPLHF
TRBV20-1	TRBJ1-2	CSARGMGYTF
TRBV2	TRBJ2-5	CASSERTSGGQTQYF
TRBV5-1	TRBJ2-2	CASSLEVIIGHTGELFF
TRBV11-2	TRBJ1-1	CASSWTAQNTEAFF
TRBV11-2	TRBJ2-1	CASSLERGNEQFF
TRBV12-3/TRBV12-4	TRBJ2-7	CASSQVNEQYF
TRBV19	TRBJ1-1	CASSPREGAAFF
TRBV6-6	TRBJ1-5	CASRGGGNQPQHF
TRBV28	TRBJ2-7	CATPIRYEQYF
TRBV27	TRBJ1-1	CASSSSQQALNTEAFF
TRBV19	TRBJ1-5	CATSTLGDGHQPQHF
TRBV4-2	TRBJ1-3	CASSQEAGSSGNTIYF
TRBV3-1/TRBV3-2	TRBJ1-5	CASSQGGQPNQPQHF
TRBV6-2/TRBV6-3	TRBJ1-1	CASSYYPGMAEAFF
TRBV2	TRBJ1-6	CASSPAGTVNSPLHF
TRBV7-8	TRBJ1-6	CASSLVPGGNSPLHF
TRBV14	TRBJ2-2	CASSQGRFGELFF
TRBV15	TRBJ2-1	CATSRGTGGYNEQFF
TRBV27	TRBJ2-7	CASTAGGENYEQYF
TRBV9	TRBJ2-3	CASSVDGFSQYF